The 12 T cell receptor beta chains below all came from one sample that was sequenced in a study of Graves' ophthalmopathy and Graves' hyperthyroidism. Amplification targeted the TCR beta CDR3 regions, with RNA transcripts as the source material. RT-PCR with HTBI primers came first, then second-round multiplex PCR. TCRdb re-called the multiplex PCR reads with MiXCR, one entry per CDR3 protein. The repertoire holds 45,000 to 60,000 distinct CDR3 sequences, with more than 40% as singletons. Sequenced input: peripheral blood. The receptors come from an adult woman with Graves' ophthalmopathy.

This clonotype is labeled medium-sized. The chain carries TRBV2 and TRBJ1-2; D not resolved. V gave up 7 bases and J gave up 8 bases, with 17 bases separating them. Germline CDR1 and CDR2: SNHLY and FYNNEI. The CDR3 sequence is 13 residues long. This CDR3 reads CASTMLEGEGYTF. As DNA, the CDR3 is TGTGCCAGCACCATGCTGGAGGGCGAGGGCTACACCTTC.

The chain carries TRBV19 and TRBJ2-5; unclear D gene. Germline CDR1 reads LNHDA; CDR2 reads SQIVND (reference sequence). The V gene lost 9 bases and the J gene lost 6 bases, with 23 bases spanning the gap. The CDR3 runs to 15 residues. The CDR3 is CASSQDRSRLKTQYF. The CDR3 DNA reads TGTGCCAGCAGCCAAGATCGGAGTAGATTAAAGACCCAGTACTTC.

The rearrangement joins TRBV19 to TRBJ1-4, with 9 bases fitting TRBD1. The CDR3 is 14 amino acids. Germline loops: CDR1 LNHDA, CDR2 SQIVND (reference sequence). Trimming cost V 6 bases and J 8 bases; bases outside gene matches: 7. In DNA form, the CDR3 reads TGTGCCAGTAGAGACGGACAGGGGAGGGAAAAACTGTTTTTT. It is translated as CASRDGQGREKLFF. Supplemented by reference TRBV19 and TRBJ1-4, the full variable domain reads DGGITQSPKYLFRKEGQNVTLSCEQNLNHDAMYWYRQDPGQGLRLIYYSQIVNDFQKGDIAEGYSVSREKKESFPLTVTSAQKNPTAFYLCASRDGQGREKLFFGSGTQLSVL.

A word on this clonotype: One junction end disagrees with the germline gene, perhaps due to a read error. The chain recombines TRBV20-1 with TRBJ2-5, with D possibly matching TRBD2 (5 bases). Germline CDR1 and CDR2: DFQATT and SNEGSKA (reference sequence). The CDR3 contains 13 residues. Here the CDR3 reads CGANRGLQETQYF. CDR3 nucleotides: TGCGGTGCTAACCGGGGTTTACAAGAGACCCAGTACTTC.

This clonotype showed up just a few times. CDR3 DNA: TGTGCCATCACGGCGGGAGGCTCCTACAATGAGCAGTTCTTC. Its protein is CAITAGGSYNEQFF. This chain uses TRBV10-3 with TRBJ2-1, with TRBD2 matching over 8 bases. The germline V gene has CDR1 ENHRY and CDR2 SYGVKD. This CDR3 has 14 amino acids. With 7 bases clipped from V and 0 bases from J, the junction kept 2 bases outside the gene matches.

This clonotype was seen repeatedly, ten times or more. This sequence joins TRBV4-1 and TRBJ2-7, with TRBD2 identical over 7 bases. This CDR3 is built from 13 residues. Germline values: CDR1 MGHRA, CDR2 YSYEKL. V shed 3 bases and J 6 bases; nucleotides not matched to a gene: 5. CDR3 DNA: TGCGCCAGCAGCCACCCTCGGGGGGTCGAGCAGTACTTC. Its protein is CASSHPRGVEQYF.

This clonotype has at least ten counts. A single base separates this from a much larger clone, so it may be a read error. The chain recombines TRBV4-2 with TRBJ1-3, with no clear D. The CDR3 runs 12 residues. CDR1 LGHNA and CDR2 YNFKEQ come from the germline V gene. CDR3 coding DNA: TGTGCCAGCAGCCCAGCTGGAGACACCATATATTTT. This translates into CASSPAGDTIYF.

The chain joins TRBV7-9 to TRBJ2-1; the D gene is possibly TRBD1 (6 bases). Germline values: CDR1 SEHNR, CDR2 FQNEAQ (reference sequence). With 1 base removed from V and 7 bases from J, the gap between germline ends came to 11 bases. The CDR3 sequence is 14 residues long. The CDR3 here is CASSLEVGGNEQFF. In DNA, the CDR3 is TGTGCCAGCAGCTTAGAGGTAGGGGGTAATGAGCAGTTCTTC.

The V and J genes are TRBV7-9 and TRBJ1-2; D possibly corresponds to TRBD1 (5 bases). The CDR3 is 16 residues long. V lost 4 bases to trimming and J lost 7 bases, with 22 bases between them. Germline V lookup: CDR1 SEHNR, CDR2 FQNEAQ (reference sequence). CDR3 in DNA: TGTGCCAGCAGCTCGAAAGACAGAGCCACCCTTAGTGGCTACACCTTC. Translated, it gives CASSSKDRATLSGYTF.

The chain uses TRBV10-3 and TRBJ2-1; 9 bases agree with TRBD2. The V gene's germline CDR1 is ENHRY and CDR2 SYGVKD. J lost 8 bases, V lost 3 bases, and 5 bases had no gene match. The CDR3 contains 14 residues. In DNA, the CDR3 is TGTGCCATCAGTGAAGTAGCGGGAGAGGATGAGCAGTTCTTC. Translating gives CAISEVAGEDEQFF.

This chain uses TRBV6-1 with TRBJ1-1, with D perhaps TRBD1 (6 bases). This CDR3 spans 10 amino acids. V was shortened by 10 bases and J by 8 bases, with 11 bases between the two germline ends. CDR1 MNHNS and CDR2 SASEGT come from the germline V gene. For the CDR3, the DNA is TGTGCCATTCAACAGGGAGAAGCTTTCTTT. This codes for CAIQQGEAFF.

For this clonotype: This may arise from a read error, as a much more abundant clone is one base away. The chain employs TRBV27 and TRBJ1-6, with no clear D. CDR1 is MNHEY, CDR2 SMNVEV, per germline (reference sequence). The CDR3 is 14 amino acids. The CDR3 bases are TGTGCCGGCAGTTTAGGATTAAATAATTCACCCCTCCACTTT. It translates to CAGSLGLNNSPLHF.